This T cell receptor beta chain came from a study of CD4 T cell repertoires in COVID-19. About the research overall: Other coronavirus spike proteins restimulated relabeled CFSE-low cells expanded with IL-2 for around ten days.

The CDR3 runs 16 residues. V trimming: 2 bases; J trimming: 1 base; junction bases outside the gene matches: 4. From germline, CDR1 is LNHDA and CDR2 SQIVND (reference sequence). TCRdb keeps only in-frame clones here, not all; method: immunoSEQ multiplex PCR. The sample has 1,400 or so clones; around 15% are singletons. A note on this clone: What it binds is not known.

Recombinant SARS-CoV-2 spike or nucleoprotein, presented by autologous monocytes, stimulated the CFSE-labeled cells. The V gene is TRBV19, the J gene TRBJ2-1, with 8 bases matching TRBD2. Sample: central memory CD4+ T cells, cultured in vitro, taken after recovery from COVID-19. This TCR derives from a human donor who had COVID-19. The CDR3 nucleotides read TGTGCCAGTAGTATAAATAGCGGGGAGTCCTACAATGAGCAGTTCTTC. Its translation: CASSINSGESYNEQFF. Full variable domain (missing parts from reference TRBV19 and TRBJ2-1): DGGITQSPKYLFRKEGQNVTLSCEQNLNHDAMYWYRQDPGQGLRLIYYSQIVNDFQKGDIAEGYSVSREKKESFPLTVTSAQKNPTAFYLCASSINSGESYNEQFFGPGTRLTVL.